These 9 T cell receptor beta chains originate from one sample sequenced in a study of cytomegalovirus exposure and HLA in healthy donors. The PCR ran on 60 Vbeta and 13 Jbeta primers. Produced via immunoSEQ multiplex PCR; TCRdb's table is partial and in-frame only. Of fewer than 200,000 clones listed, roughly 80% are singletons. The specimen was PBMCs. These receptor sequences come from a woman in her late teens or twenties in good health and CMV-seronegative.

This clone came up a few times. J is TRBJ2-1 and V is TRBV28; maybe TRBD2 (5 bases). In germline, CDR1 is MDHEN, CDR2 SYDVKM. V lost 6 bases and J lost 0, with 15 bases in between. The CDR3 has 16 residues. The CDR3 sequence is CASRSFSGSSYNEQFF. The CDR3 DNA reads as TGTGCCAGCAGGTCTTTTAGTGGGAGCTCCTACAATGAGCAGTTCTTC.

The CDR3 is CASSQPRTGYEQYF. The CDR3 DNA reads as TGTGCCAGCAGCCAACCTAGGACAGGCTACGAGCAGTACTTC. The J gene is TRBJ2-7, the V gene TRBV14, with 7 nucleotides matching TRBD1. Germline V lookup: CDR1 SGHDN, CDR2 FVKESK. The CDR3 runs 14 residues. V was clipped by 2 bases and J by 3 bases; unmatched bases: 4.

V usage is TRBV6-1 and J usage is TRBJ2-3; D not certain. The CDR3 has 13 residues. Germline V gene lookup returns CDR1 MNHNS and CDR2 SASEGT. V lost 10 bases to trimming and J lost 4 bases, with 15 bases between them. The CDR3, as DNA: TGTGCCACCCAGTTTATGGAGTCAGATACGCAGTATTTT. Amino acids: CATQFMESDTQYF.

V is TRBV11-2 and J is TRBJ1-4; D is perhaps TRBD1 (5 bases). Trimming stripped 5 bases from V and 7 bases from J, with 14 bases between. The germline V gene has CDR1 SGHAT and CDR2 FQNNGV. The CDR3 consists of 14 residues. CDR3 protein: CASSVRGGSEKLFF. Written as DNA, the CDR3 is TGTGCCAGCAGCGTCCGCGGGGGTAGTGAAAAACTGTTTTTT.

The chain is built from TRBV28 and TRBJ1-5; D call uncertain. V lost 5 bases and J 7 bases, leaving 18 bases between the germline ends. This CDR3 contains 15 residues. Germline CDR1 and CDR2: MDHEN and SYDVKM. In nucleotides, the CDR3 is TGTGCCAGCAGTCCACCCGGGTCTTTGGTGCAGCCCCAGCATTTT. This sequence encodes CASSPPGSLVQPQHF. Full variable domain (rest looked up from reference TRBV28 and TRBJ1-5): DVKVTQSSRYLVKRTGEKVFLECVQDMDHENMFWYRQDPGLGLRLIYFSYDVKMKEKGDIPEGYSVSREKKERFSLILESASTNQTSMYLCASSPPGSLVQPQHFGDGTRLSIL.

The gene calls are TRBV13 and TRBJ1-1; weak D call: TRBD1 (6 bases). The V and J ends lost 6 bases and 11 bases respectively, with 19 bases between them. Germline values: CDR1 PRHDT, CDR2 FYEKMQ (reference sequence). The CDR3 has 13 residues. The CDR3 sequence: CASSFSGQGEAFF. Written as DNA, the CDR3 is TGTGCCAGCAGTTTCTCGGGACAAGGAGAGGCTTTCTTT.

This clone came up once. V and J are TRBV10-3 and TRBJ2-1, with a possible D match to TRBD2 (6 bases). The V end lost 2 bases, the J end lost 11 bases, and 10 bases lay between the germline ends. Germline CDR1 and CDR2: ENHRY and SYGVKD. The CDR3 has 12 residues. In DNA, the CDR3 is TGTGCCATCAGTGAGGCGGGGATACAGCAGTTCTTC. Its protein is CAISEAGIQQFF.

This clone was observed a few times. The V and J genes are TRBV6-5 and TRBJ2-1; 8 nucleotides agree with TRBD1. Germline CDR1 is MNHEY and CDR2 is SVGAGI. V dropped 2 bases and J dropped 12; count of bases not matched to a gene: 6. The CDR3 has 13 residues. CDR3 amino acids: CASSYGVGTGQFF. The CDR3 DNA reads TGTGCCAGCAGTTACGGGGTTGGGACAGGGCAGTTCTTC.

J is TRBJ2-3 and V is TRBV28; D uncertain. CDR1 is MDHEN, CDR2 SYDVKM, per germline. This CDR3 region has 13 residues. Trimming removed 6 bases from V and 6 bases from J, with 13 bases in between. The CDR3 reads CASSQLRLDTQYF. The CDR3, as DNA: TGTGCCAGCAGCCAACTAAGACTTGATACGCAGTATTTT.